This T cell receptor beta chain was captured by sequencing in a study of regulatory dendritic cells for organ transplantation. On the study more broadly: Regulatory dendritic cells came from monocytes given vitamin D3 and IL-10. Points from the study as a whole: Regulatory dendritic cells appeared to expand memory CD8+ clones less than mature ones.

The length of the CDR3 is 17 residues. V lost 5 bases and J lost 9; bases outside the gene matches: 12. CDR1 is SGHAT and CDR2 is FQNNGV in the germline V gene. This clone was seen a few times. Antigen unknown. Generated by immunoSEQ multiplex PCR, the TCRdb table keeps only in-frame clones and is missing some. The table shows about 17,000 clones, with 70% to 80% occurring only once. Allogeneic regulatory or mature dendritic cells were co-cultured for 5 days with CFSE-labeled sorted T cells at 1:10. The TCR originated in a human donor in good health. The specimen was memory CD4+ T cells from blood cultured with regulatory dendritic cells. The subset is: CD45RO+ memory T cells. The V gene is TRBV11-2, the J gene TRBJ2-5, with 16 bases that match TRBD2. The CDR3 spells CASSPRGLAGGRFPQYF. DNA for the CDR3: TGTGCCAGCAGCCCACGGGGACTAGCGGGGGGGCGGTTCCCCCAGTACTTC.